Sequencing of this TCR beta chain was carried out in a study of neurological immune-mediated disorders. TCRdb analysed the 5' RACE reads with MiXCR anew, one entry per CDR3 protein. The sample carries approximately 32,000 distinct CDR3 sequences, about 15% recorded once. The study used blood bank volunteers in Maryland, USA, as healthy controls. With V trimmed by 7 bases and J by 3 bases, 6 bases remained unmatched. This CDR3 has 14 amino acids. The germline V gene has CDR1 LNHDA and CDR2 SQIVND (reference sequence). Sequenced input: PBMCs. The chain couples TRBV19 to TRBJ2-1; 7 nucleotides agree with TRBD1. The clonotype comes from a man between 65 and 85 years old in good health. CDR3 sequence: CASKPTGNYNEQFF. In nucleotides, the CDR3 is TGTGCCAGTAAACCGACAGGGAACTACAATGAGCAGTTCTTC.